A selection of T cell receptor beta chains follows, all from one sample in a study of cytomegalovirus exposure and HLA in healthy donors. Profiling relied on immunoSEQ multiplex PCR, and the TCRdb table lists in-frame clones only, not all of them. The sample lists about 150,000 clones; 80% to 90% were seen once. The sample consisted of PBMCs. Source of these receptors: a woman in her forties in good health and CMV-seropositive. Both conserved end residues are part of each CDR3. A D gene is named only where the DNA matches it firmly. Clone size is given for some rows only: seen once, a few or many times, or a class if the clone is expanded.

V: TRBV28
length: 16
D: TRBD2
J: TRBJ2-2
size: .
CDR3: CASSLMRGGIVGELFF
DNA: TGTGCCAGCAGTTTAATGCGGGGGGGCATTGTCGGGGAGCTGTTTTTT

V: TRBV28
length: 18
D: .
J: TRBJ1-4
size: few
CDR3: CASSPSRQWHWTNEKLFF
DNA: TGTGCCAGCAGTCCCTCGAGACAATGGCATTGGACTAATGAAAAACTGTTTTTT

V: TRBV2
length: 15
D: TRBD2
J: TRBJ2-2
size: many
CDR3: CASSEIRTRGGELFF
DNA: TGTGCCAGCAGTGAAATTAGGACTAGGGGCGGGGAGCTGTTTTTT

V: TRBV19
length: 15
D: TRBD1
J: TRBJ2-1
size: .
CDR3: CASSSGGTSYNEQFF
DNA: TGTGCCAGTAGTTCAGGGGGTACCTCCTACAATGAGCAGTTCTTC

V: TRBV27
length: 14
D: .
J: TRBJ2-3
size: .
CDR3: CASSPTSHADTQYF
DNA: TGTGCCAGCAGTCCGACTAGTCACGCAGATACGCAGTATTTT

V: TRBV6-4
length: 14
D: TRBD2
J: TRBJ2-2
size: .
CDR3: CASSPGTSTGELFF
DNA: TGTGCCAGCAGTCCCGGGACTAGCACCGGGGAGCTGTTTTTT

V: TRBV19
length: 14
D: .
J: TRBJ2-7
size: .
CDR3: CASSIAVTIRLQYF
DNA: TGTGCCAGTAGTATAGCGGTGACAATACGGCTTCAGTACTTC

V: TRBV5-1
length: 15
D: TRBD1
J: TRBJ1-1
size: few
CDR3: CASSYTGGAYTEAFF
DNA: TGCGCCAGCAGCTATACAGGGGGCGCCTACACTGAAGCTTTCTTT

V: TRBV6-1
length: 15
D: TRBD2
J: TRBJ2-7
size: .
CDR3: CASSELASGGPGQYF
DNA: TGTGCCAGCAGTGAATTGGCTAGCGGGGGCCCCGGGCAGTACTTC

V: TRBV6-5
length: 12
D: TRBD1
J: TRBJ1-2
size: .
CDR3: CASRGQGYGYTF
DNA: TGTGCCAGCAGAGGACAGGGATATGGCTACACCTTC

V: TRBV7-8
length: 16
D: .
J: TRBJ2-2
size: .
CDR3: CASSDSDSGEIGELFF
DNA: TGTGCCAGCAGCGATTCCGACTCAGGGGAAATCGGGGAGCTGTTTTTT

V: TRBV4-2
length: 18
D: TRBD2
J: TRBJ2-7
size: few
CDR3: CASSQEATSGGAFYEQYF
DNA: TGTGCCAGCAGCCAAGAAGCCACTAGCGGGGGGGCCTTTTACGAGCAGTACTTC

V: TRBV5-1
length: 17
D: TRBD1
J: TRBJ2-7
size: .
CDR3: CASSWQPGQKSSYEQYF
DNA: TGCGCCAGCAGCTGGCAGCCGGGACAGAAAAGCTCCTACGAGCAGTACTTC

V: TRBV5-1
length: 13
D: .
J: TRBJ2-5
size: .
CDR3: CASSLALEGEQYF
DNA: TGCGCCAGCAGCTTGGCCCTTGAGGGGGAGCAGTACTTC

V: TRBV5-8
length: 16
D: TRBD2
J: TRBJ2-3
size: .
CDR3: CASNPGLAPSTDTQYF
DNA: TGTGCCAGCAATCCGGGACTAGCGCCTAGCACAGATACGCAGTATTTT

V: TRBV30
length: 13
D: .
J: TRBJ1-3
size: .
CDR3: CASAGDSGNTIYF
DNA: TGTGCCTCGGCAGGGGACTCTGGAAACACCATATATTTT

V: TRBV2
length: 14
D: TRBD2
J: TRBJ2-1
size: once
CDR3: CASSASGGAHEQFF
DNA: TGTGCCAGCAGTGCCAGCGGGGGGGCTCATGAGCAGTTCTTC

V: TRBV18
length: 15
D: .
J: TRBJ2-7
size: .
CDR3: CASSPLSHTGYEQYF
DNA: TGTGCCAGCTCACCTTTGTCCCACACAGGGTACGAGCAGTACTTC

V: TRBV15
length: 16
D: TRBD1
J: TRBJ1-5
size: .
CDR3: CATSSLWGTEDQPQHF
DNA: TGTGCCACCAGCAGCCTCTGGGGGACAGAGGATCAGCCCCAGCATTTT

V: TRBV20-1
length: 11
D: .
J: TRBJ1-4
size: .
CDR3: CSQLRGEKLFF
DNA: TGCAGTCAGCTAAGGGGGGAAAAACTGTTTTTT

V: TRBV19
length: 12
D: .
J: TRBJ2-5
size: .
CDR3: CASSGPGETQYF
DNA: TGTGCCAGTAGTGGTCCGGGGGAGACCCAGTACTTC

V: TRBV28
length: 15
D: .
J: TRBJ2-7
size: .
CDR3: CASRRQGSPGYEQYF
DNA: TGTGCCAGCCGGCGTCAGGGTTCTCCCGGTTACGAGCAGTACTTC

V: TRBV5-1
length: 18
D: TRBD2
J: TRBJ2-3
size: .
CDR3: CASSLEGAGGRPADTQYF
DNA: TGCGCCAGCAGCTTGGAGGGCGCGGGAGGGCGACCGGCAGATACGCAGTATTTT

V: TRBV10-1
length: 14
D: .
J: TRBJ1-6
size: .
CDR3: CASSRAQGRAPLHF
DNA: TGCGCCAGCAGCAGGGCTCAGGGGCGGGCACCCCTCCACTTT

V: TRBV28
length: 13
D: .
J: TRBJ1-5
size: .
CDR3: CASSLLEGQPQHF
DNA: TGTGCCAGCAGTTTACTCGAGGGACAGCCCCAGCATTTT

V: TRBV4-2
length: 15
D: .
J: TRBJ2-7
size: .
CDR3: CASSREQFPSYEQYF
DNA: TGTGCCAGCAGCCGAGAGCAGTTTCCCTCCTACGAGCAGTACTTC

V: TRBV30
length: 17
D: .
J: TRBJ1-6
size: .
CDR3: CAWSGYRTGVYNSPLHF
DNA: TGTGCCTGGAGTGGCTACCGAACAGGAGTCTATAATTCACCCCTCCACTTT

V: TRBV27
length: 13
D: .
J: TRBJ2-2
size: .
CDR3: CASRTRGAGELFF
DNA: TGTGCCAGCAGAACGCGGGGAGCCGGGGAGCTGTTTTTT

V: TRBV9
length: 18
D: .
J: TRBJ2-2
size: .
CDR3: CASSVGVVGQTYTGELFF
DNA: TGTGCCAGCAGCGTAGGGGTAGTTGGGCAGACCTACACCGGGGAGCTGTTTTTT

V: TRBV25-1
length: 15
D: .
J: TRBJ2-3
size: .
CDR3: CASSGTGTWSHTQYF
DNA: TGTGCCAGCAGTGGCACCGGGACTTGGAGCCATACGCAGTATTTT

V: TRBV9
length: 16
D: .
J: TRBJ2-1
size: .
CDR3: CASSPLGSAVHNEQFF
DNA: TGTGCCAGCAGCCCCCTGGGCTCCGCAGTCCACAATGAGCAGTTCTTC

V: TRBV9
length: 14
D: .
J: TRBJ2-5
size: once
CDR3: CASSVEAVQETQYF
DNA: TGTGCCAGCAGCGTAGAGGCGGTCCAAGAGACCCAGTACTTC

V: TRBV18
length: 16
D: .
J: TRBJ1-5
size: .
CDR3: CASSPPSRDKGQPQHF
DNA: TGTGCCAGCTCACCTCCTTCCCGGGACAAGGGGCAGCCCCAGCATTTT

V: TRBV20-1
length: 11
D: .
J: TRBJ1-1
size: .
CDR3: CSASKSTEAFF
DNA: TGCAGTGCTAGTAAATCTACTGAAGCTTTCTTT

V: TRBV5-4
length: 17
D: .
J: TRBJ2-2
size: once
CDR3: CASSPLPSGSNTGELFF
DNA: TGTGCCAGCAGCCCGCTCCCCAGCGGGTCGAACACCGGGGAGCTGTTTTTT

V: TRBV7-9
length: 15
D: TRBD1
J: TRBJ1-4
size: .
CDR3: CASSLWGTDDEKLFF
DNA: TGTGCCAGCAGCTTATGGGGGACAGATGATGAAAAACTGTTTTTT

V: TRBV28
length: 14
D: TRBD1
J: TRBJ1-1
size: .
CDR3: CASKTGGADTEAFF
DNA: TGTGCCAGTAAGACAGGGGGCGCGGACACTGAAGCTTTCTTT

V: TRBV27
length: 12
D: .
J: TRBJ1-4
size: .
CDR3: CASSLNSGKLFF
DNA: TGTGCCAGCAGTTTAAACTCCGGAAAACTGTTTTTT

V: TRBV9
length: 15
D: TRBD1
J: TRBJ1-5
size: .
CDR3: CASSVTGGPNQPQHF
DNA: TGTGCCAGCAGCGTGACAGGGGGCCCCAATCAGCCCCAGCATTTT

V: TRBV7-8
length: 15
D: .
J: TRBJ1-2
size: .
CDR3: CASSPTRDSNYGYTF
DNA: TGTGCCAGCAGCCCGACACGGGACTCTAACTATGGCTACACCTTC

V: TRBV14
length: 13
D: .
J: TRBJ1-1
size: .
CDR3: CASSRLGGDEAFF
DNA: TGTGCCAGCAGCCGCCTAGGGGGGGATGAAGCTTTCTTT

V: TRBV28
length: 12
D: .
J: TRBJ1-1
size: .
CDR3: CASSLFSEVRTF
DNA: TGTGCCAGCAGTTTATTTTCCGAGGTCAGAACCTTT

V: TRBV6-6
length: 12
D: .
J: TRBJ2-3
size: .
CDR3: CASSVQADTQYF
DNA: TGTGCCAGCAGTGTTCAGGCAGATACGCAGTATTTT

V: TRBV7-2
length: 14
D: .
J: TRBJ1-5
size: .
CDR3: CASSLVSGDQPQHF
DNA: TGTGCCAGCAGCTTAGTTTCGGGGGATCAGCCCCAGCATTTT

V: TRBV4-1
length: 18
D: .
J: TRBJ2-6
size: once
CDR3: CASSQERTTGAGANVLTF
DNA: TGCGCCAGCAGCCAAGAGCGCACGACAGGCGCGGGGGCCAACGTCCTGACTTTC

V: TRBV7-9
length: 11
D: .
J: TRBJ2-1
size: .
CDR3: CASSPGFRLFF
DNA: TGTGCCAGCAGCCCGGGATTTAGGCTGTTCTTC

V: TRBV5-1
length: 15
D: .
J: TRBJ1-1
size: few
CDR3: CASSNTGGLSTEAFF
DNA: TGCGCCAGCAGCAATACTGGAGGGCTTAGCACTGAAGCTTTCTTT

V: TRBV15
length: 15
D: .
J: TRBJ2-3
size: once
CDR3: CATSRAGVGTDTQYF
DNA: TGTGCCACCAGCAGAGCGGGAGTTGGCACAGATACGCAGTATTTT

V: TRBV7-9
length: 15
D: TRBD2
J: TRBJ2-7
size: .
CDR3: CSSSLGTSGTYEQYF
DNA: TGTTCCAGCAGCCTCGGGACTAGCGGGACCTACGAGCAGTACTTC

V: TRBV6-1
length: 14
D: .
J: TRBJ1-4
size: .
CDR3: CASSLAGINEKLFF
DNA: TGTGCCAGCAGTCTGGCGGGAATAAATGAAAAACTGTTTTTT

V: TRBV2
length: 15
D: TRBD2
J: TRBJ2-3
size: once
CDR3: CASSALAGGLDTQYF
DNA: TGTGCCAGCAGTGCCCTCGCGGGGGGTCTGGATACGCAGTATTTT

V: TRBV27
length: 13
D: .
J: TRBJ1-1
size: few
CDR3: CASSLKGTSEAFF
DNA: TGTGCCAGCAGTTTGAAGGGGACTTCCGAAGCTTTCTTT

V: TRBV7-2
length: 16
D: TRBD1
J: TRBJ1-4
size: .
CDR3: CASSSGQGGGDEKLFF
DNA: TGTGCCAGCAGCTCCGGACAGGGCGGGGGCGATGAAAAACTGTTTTTT

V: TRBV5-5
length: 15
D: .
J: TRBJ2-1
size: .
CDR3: CASSPDTSSYNEQFF
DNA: TGTGCCAGCAGCCCTGACACTAGCTCCTACAATGAGCAGTTCTTC

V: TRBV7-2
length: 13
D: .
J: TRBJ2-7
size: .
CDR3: CASSPDWYVEQYF
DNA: TGTGCCAGCAGCCCGGACTGGTATGTTGAGCAGTACTTC